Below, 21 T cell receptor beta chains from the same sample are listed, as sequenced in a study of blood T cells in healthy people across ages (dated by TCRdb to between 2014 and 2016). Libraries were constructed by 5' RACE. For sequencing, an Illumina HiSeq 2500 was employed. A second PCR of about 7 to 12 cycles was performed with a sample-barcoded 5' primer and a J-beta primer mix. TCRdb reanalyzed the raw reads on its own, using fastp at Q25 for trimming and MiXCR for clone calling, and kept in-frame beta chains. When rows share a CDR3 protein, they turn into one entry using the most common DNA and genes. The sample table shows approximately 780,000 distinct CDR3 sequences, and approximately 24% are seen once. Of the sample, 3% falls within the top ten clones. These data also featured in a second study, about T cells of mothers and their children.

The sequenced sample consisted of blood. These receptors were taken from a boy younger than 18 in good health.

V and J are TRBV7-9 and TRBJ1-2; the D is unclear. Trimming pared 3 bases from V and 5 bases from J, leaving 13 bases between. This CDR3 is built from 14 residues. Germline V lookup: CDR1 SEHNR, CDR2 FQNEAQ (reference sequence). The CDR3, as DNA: TGTGCCAGCAGCTTTGACTCGGTGGGGTATGGCTACACCTTC. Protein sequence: CASSFDSVGYGYTF.

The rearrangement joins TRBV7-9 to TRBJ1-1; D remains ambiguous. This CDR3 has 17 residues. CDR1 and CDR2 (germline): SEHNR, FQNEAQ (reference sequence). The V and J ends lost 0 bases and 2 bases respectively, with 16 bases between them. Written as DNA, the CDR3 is TGTGCCAGCAGCTTAGCGCCGCGGCAGCCTAAAAACACTGAAGCTTTCTTT. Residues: CASSLAPRQPKNTEAFF.

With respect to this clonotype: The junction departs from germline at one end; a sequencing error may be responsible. In DNA form, the CDR3 reads TGTGCCGCCAGAACTGGGCGGTCGCCTTACGAGCAGTACTTC. Its translation: CAARTGRSPYEQYF. The chain is built from TRBV15 and TRBJ2-7, with D hard to call. The CDR3 is 14 amino acids. Per germline, CDR1 LNHNV and CDR2 YYDKDF (reference sequence).

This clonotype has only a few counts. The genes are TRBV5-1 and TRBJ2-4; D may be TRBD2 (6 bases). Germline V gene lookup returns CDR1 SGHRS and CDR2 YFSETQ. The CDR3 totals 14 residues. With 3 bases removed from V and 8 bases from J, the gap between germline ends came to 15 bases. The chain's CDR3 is CASSSAEGLDIQYF. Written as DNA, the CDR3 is TGCGCCAGCAGCTCCGCGGAGGGACTCGACATTCAGTACTTC.

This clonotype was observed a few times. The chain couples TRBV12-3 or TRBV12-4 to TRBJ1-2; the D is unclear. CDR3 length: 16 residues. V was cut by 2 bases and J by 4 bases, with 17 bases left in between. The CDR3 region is CASSLKVHSLRYGYTF. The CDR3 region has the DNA TGTGCCAGCAGTTTAAAGGTTCACAGCCTCCGCTATGGCTACACCTTC.

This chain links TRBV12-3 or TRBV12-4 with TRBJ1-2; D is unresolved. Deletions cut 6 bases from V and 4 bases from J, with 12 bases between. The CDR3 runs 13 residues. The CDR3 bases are TGTGCCAGCAGGAGATCTGGCGGCTATGGCTACACCTTC. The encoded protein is CASRRSGGYGYTF.

This chain's CDR3 is CASTPARGQGRKLFF. The CDR3, as DNA: TGTGCCAGCACCCCCGCTCGGGGACAGGGGAGAAAACTGTTTTTT. The chain combines TRBV28 with TRBJ1-4; 10 nucleotides align to TRBD1. The CDR3 has 15 amino acids. Trimming at V came to 7 bases and at J to 10 bases, leaving 12 bases not matched to a gene. Germline CDR1 reads MDHEN; CDR2 reads SYDVKM.

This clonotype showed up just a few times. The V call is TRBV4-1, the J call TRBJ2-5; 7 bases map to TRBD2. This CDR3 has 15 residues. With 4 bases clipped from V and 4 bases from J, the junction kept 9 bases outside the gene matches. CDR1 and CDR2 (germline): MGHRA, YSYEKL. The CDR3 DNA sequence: TGCGCCAGCAGCCCCGAACTAGCGTTAGGAGAGACCCAGTACTTC. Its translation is CASSPELALGETQYF.

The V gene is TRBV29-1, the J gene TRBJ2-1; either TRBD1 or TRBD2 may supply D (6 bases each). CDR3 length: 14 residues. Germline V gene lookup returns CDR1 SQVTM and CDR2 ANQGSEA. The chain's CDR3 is CVGKGGNLYNEQFF. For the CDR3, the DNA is TGCGTAGGGAAGGGGGGTAATCTCTACAATGAGCAGTTCTTC.

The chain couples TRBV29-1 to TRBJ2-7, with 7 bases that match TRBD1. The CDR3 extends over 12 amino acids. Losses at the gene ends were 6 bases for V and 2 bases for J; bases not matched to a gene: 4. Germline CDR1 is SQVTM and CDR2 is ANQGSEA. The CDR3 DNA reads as TGCAGCGTACAGGGGTCACCCTACGAGCAGTACTTC. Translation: CSVQGSPYEQYF.

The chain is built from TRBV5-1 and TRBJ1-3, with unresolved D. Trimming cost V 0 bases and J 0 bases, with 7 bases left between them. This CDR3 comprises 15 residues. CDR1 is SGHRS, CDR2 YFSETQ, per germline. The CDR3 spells CASSLGPSSGNTIYF. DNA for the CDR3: TGCGCCAGCAGCTTGGGGCCAAGCTCTGGAAACACCATATATTTT.

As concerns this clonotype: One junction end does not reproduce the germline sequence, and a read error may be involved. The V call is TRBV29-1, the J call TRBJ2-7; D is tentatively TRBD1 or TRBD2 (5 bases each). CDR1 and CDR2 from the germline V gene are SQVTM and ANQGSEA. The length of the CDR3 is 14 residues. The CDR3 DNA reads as TGCAGCGTTTCTTCGGGGCTGTCGTCCTACGAGCGGTACTTC. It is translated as CSVSSGLSSYERYF.

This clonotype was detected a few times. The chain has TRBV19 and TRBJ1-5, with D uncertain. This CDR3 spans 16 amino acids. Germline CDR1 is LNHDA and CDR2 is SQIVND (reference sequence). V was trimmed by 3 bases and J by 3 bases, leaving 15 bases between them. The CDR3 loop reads CASSMSIRYYNQPQHF. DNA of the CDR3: TGTGCCAGTAGTATGAGTATAAGGTATTACAATCAGCCCCAGCATTTT.

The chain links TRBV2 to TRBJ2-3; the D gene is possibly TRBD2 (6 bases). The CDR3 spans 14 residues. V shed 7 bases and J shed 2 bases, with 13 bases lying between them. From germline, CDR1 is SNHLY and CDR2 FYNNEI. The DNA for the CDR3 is TGTGCCAGCACTCCGGGACTCAACACAGATACGCAGTATTTT. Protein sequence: CASTPGLNTDTQYF.

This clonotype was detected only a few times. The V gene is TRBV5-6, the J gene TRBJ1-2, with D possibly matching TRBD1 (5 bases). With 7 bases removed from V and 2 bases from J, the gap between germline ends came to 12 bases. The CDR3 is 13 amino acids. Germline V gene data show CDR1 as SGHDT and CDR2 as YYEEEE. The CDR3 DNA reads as TGTGCCAGCGGAGCCGGGGCGAACTATGGCTACACCTTC. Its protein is CASGAGANYGYTF.

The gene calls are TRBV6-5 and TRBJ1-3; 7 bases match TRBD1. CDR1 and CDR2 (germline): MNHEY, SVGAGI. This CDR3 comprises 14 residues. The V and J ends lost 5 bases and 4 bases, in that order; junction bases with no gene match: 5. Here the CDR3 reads CASSPQDRGNTIYF. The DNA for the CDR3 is TGTGCCAGCAGTCCCCAGGACAGGGGAAACACCATATATTTT.

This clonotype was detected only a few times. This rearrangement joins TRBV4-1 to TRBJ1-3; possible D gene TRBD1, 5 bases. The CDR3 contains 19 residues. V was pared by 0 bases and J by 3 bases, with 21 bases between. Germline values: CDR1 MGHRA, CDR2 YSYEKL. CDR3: CASSQDRGRDLLVGNTIYF. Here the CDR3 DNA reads TGCGCCAGCAGCCAAGACCGAGGGCGGGACCTCCTGGTTGGAAACACCATATATTTT.

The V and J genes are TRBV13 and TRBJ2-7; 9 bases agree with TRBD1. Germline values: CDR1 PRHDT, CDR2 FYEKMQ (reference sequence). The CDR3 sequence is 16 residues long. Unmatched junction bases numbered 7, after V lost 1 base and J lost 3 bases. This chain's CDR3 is CASSLAPGQGYYEQYF. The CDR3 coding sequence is TGTGCCAGCAGCTTAGCACCGGGACAGGGATACTACGAGCAGTACTTC.

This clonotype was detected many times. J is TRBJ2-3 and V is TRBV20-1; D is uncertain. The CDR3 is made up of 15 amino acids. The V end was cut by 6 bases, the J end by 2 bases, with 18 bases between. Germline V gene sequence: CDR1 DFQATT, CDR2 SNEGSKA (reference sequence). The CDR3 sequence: CSAAGFPRTTDTQYF. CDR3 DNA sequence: TGCAGTGCAGCCGGCTTTCCCCGTACCACAGATACGCAGTATTTT.

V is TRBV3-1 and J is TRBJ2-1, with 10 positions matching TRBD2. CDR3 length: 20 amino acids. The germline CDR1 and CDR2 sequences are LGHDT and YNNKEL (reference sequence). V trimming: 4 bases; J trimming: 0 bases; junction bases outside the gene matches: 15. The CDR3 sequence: CASSPHAPLLAGPSYNEQFF. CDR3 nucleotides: TGTGCCAGCAGCCCGCACGCCCCTCTACTAGCGGGGCCCTCCTACAATGAGCAGTTCTTC.

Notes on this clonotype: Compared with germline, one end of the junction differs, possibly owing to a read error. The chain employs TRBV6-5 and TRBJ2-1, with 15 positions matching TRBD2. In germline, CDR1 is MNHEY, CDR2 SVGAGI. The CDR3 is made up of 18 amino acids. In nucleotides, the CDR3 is TGTGCCAGCAGCTACATTGGGACTAGCGGGGGGCAGTACAGTGAGCAGTTCTTC. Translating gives CASSYIGTSGGQYSEQFF.